This TCR beta chain was recovered during a study of cytomegalovirus exposure and HLA in healthy donors. Overall study: In a later analysis, it was reported that the 110 or so validation repertoires had been produced on the same platform as the 670 or so repertoires belonging to the first cohort. The study, taken as a whole, reports: In vitro experiments confirmed that a few CMV-associated chains were specific for CMV antigens. The majority of TCR sequences were rare, yet some public TCRs appeared in many donors.

It was the 120-subject validation cohort, separate from the roughly 700-subject first cohort, to which the donors belonged. The CDR3 is 14 residues long. Germline V gene sequence: CDR1 MDHEN, CDR2 SYDVKM. Trimming removed 5 bases from V and 0 bases from J, with 7 bases in between. Comment on this clone: Its antigen is unidentified.

Profiling relied on immunoSEQ multiplex PCR, and the TCRdb table lists in-frame clones only, not all of them. The sample shows about 240,000 clones, 70% to 90% of them seen only once. The sequenced material came from PBMCs. The J gene is TRBJ2-2, the V gene TRBV28, with D unclear. The TCR was taken from a woman in her 30s in good health and CMV-seropositive. CDR3 DNA sequence: TGTGCCAGCAGTCCTCCTACGAACACCGGGGAGCTGTTTTTT. It specifies CASSPPTNTGELFF.